The present T cell receptor beta chain was sequenced within a study of shared clonotypes between healthy human individuals. Turning to the study itself: CD4 naive and CD4 memory each took three plates per donor, while CD8 naive took two and CD8 memory one.

Findings and caveats of the study: Shared clonotypes across all four donors exceeded non-shared ones in generation probability.

Between the trimmed V and J ends, which lost 2 bases and 5 bases, there was a span of 9 bases. CDR1 and CDR2 (germline): LGHNT, FRNRAP. The CDR3 consists of 13 residues. Among the donors, all were Caucasian adults who lived in Nashville, Tennessee. For this clone: Antigen unknown.

TCRdb's table, derived via immunoSEQ multiplex PCR, lists solely in-frame clones and lacks some. The sample has about 2.3 million clones, approximately 90% seen once. The rearrangement links TRBV12-5 to TRBJ2-5; D may be TRBD1 or TRBD2 (5 bases each). Sequenced: naive CD4+ T cells from PBMCs. The subset here: CD45RA+ positively selected. This receptor was obtained from a man between 18 and 35 years old in good health. Some clones in this sample may be carry-over from other donors' samples. The CDR3 region has the DNA TGTGCTAGTGGTTTGTGGGGGTGGGAGACCCAGTACTTC. Its protein is CASGLWGWETQYF.